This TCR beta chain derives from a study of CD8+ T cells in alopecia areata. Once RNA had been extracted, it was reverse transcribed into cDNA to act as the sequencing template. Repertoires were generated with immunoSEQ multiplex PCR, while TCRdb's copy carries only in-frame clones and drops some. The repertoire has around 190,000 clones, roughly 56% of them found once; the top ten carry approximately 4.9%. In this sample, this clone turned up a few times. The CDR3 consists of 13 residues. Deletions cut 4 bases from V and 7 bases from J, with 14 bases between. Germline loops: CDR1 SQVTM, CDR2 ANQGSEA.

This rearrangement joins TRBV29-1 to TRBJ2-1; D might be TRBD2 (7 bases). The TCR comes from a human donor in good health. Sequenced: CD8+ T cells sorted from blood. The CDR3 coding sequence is TGCAGCGTTGTTCGGGGGGCGGGGAATGAGCAGTTCTTC. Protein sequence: CSVVRGAGNEQFF.